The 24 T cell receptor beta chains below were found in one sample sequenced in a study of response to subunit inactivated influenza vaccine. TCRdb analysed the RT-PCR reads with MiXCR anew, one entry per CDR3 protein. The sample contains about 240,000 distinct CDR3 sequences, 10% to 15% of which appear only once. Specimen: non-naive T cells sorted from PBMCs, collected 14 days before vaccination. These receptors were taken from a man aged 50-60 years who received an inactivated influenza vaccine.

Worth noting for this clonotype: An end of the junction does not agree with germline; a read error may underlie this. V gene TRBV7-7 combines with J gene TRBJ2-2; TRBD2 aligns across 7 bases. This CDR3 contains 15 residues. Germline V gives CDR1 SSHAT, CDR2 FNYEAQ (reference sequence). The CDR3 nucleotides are TGTGCTAGCAGCTCGACCGGGCGGGGGACCGGGGAGCTGTTTTTT. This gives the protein CASSSTGRGTGELFF.

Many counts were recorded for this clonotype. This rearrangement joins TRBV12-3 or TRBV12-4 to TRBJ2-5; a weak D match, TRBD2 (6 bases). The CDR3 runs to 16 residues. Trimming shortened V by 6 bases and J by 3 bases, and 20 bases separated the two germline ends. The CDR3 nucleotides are TGTGCCAGCAGCCCGGGGGTACGGCCGGAGAAAGAGACCCAGTACTTC. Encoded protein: CASSPGVRPEKETQYF.

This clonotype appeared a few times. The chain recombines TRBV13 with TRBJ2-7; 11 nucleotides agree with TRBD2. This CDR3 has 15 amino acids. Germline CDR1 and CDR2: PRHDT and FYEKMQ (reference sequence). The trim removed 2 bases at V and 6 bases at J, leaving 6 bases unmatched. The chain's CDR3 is CASSLKLAGEGEQYF. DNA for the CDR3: TGTGCCAGCAGCTTAAAACTAGCGGGAGAGGGCGAGCAGTACTTC.

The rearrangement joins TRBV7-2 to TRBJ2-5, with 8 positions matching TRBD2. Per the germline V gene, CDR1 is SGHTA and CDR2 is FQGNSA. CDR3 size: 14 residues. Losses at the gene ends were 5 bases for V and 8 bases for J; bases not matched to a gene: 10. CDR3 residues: CASSPSGSLGTQYF. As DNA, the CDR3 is TGTGCCAGCAGCCCTAGCGGGTCCCTTGGCACCCAGTACTTC.

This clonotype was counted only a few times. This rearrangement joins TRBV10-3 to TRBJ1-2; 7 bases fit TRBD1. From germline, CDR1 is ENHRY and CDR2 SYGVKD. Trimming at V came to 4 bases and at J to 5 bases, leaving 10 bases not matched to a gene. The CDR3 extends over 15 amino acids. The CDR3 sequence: CAISGGQANTYGYTF. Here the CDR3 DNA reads TGTGCCATCAGTGGAGGACAGGCGAACACTTATGGCTACACCTTC.

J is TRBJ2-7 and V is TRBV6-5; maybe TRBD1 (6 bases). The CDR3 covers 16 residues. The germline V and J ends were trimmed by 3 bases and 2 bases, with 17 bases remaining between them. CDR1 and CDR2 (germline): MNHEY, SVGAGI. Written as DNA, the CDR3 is TGTGCCAGCAGTTATTCGGGACACCCAAACCCCTACGAGCAGTACTTC. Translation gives CASSYSGHPNPYEQYF.

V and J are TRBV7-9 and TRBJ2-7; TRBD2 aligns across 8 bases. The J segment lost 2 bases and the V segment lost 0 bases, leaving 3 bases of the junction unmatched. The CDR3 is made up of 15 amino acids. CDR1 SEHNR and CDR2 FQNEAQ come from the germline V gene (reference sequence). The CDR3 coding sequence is TGTGCCAGCAGCTTAGCGGTCGGGGGGGCCTACGAGCAGTACTTC. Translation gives CASSLAVGGAYEQYF.

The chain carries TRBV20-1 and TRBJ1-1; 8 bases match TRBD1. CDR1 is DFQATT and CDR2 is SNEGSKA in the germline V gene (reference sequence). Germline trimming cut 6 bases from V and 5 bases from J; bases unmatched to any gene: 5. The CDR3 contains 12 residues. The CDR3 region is CSATDRATEAFF. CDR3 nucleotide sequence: TGCAGTGCCACGGACAGGGCGACTGAAGCTTTCTTT.

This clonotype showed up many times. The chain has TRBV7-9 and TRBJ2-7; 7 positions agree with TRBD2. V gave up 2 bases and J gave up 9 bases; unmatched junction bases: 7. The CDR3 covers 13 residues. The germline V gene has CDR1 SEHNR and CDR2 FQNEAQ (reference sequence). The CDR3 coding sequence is TGTGCCAGCAGCTTATTCGCGGGAGTGGGGCAGTACTTC. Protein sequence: CASSLFAGVGQYF. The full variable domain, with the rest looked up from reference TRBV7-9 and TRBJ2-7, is DTGVSQNPRHKITKRGQNVTFRCDPISEHNRLYWYRQTLGQGPEFLTYFQNEAQLEKSRLLSDRFSAERPKGSFSTLEIQRTEQGDSAMYLCASSLFAGVGQYFGPGTRLTVT.

CDR3: CASSVGSQGKAFF. The CDR3 region has the DNA TGTGCCAGCAGCGTCGGGTCCCAGGGTAAAGCTTTCTTT. The chain joins TRBV9 to TRBJ1-1, with D possibly TRBD1 on 5 matching bases. Trimming took 2 bases from V and 9 from J, leaving 14 bases between them. This CDR3 has 13 residues. CDR1 and CDR2 from the germline V gene are SGDLS and YYNGEE.

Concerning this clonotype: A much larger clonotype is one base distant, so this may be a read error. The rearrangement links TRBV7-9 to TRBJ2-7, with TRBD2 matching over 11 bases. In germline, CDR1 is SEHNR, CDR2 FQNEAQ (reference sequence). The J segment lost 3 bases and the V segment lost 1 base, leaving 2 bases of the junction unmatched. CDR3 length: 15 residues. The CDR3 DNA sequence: TGTGCCAGCAGCTTAGAGACTAGCGGGGTCTACGAGCAGTACTTC. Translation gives CASSLETSGVYEQYF.

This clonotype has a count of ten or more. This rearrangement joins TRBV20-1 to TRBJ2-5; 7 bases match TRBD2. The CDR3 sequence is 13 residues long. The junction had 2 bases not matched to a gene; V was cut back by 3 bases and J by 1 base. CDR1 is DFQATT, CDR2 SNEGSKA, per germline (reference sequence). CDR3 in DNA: TGCAGTGCTAGCCCGGGGGGCCAAGAGACCCAGTACTTC. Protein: CSASPGGQETQYF.

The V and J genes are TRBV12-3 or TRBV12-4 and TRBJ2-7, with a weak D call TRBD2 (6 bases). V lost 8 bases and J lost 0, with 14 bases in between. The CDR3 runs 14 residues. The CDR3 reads CASSVGGSSYEQYF. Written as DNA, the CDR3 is TGTGCCAGCTCAGTGGGGGGAAGCTCCTACGAGCAGTACTTC.

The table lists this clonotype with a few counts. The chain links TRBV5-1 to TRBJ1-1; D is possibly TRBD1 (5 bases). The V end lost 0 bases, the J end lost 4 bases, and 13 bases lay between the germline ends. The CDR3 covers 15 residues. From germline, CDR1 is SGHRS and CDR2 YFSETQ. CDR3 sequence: CASSLDAGGVTEAFF. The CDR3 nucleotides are TGCGCCAGCAGCTTGGATGCTGGGGGGGTCACTGAAGCTTTCTTT.

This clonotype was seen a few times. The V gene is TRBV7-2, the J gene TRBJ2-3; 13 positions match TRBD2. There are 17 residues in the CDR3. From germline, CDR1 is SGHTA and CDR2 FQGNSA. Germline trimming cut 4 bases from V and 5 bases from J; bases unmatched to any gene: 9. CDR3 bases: TGTGCCAGCAGCTCAAGGGAACTAGCGGGGGGGTTAGATACGCAGTATTTT. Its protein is CASSSRELAGGLDTQYF.

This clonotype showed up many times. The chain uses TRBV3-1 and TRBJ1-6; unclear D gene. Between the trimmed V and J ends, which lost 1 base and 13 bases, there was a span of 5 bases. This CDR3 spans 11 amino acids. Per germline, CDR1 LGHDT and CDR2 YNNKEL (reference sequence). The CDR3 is CASSQGGPLHF. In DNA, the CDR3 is TGTGCCAGCAGCCAAGGAGGGCCCCTCCACTTT. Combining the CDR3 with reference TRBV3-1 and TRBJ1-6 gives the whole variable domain DTAVSQTPKYLVTQMGNDKSIKCEQNLGHDTMYWYKQDSKKFLKIMFSYNNKELIINETVPNRFSPKSPDKAHLNLHINSLELGDSAVYFCASSQGGPLHFGNGTRLTVT.

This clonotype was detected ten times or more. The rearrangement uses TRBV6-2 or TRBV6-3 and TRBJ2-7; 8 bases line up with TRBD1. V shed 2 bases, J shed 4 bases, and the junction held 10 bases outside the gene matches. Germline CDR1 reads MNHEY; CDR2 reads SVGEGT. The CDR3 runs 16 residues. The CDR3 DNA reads TGTGCCAGCAGTTACCCCGCCGGGACAGGCTCATACGAGCAGTACTTC. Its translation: CASSYPAGTGSYEQYF.

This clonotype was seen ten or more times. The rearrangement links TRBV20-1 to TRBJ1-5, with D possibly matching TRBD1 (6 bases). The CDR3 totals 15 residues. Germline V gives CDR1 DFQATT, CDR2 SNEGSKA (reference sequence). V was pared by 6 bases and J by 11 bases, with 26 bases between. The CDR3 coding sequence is TGCAGTGCGCCGATCGCCAGGGGCACCGGAGCGACCCAGCATTTT. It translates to CSAPIARGTGATQHF.

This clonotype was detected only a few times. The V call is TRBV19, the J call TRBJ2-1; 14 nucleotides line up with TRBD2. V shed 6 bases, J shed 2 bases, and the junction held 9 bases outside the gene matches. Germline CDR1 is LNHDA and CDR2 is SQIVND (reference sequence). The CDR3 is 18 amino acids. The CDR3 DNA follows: TGTGCCAGTAGACCTACCGGGACTAGCGGGGGAACCTACAATGAGCAGTTCTTC. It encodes CASRPTGTSGGTYNEQFF.

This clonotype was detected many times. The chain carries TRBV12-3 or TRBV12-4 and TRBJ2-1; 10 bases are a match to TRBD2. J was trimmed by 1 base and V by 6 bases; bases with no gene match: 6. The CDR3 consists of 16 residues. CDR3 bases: TGTGCCAGCAGGCCTAGCGGGAGAGGTTCCTACAATGAGCAGTTCTTC. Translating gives CASRPSGRGSYNEQFF.

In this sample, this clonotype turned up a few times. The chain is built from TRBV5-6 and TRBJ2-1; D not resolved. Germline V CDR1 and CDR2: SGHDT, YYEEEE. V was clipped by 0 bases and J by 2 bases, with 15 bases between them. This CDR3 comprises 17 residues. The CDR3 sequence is CASSLEGFRATYNEQFF. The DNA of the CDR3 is TGTGCCAGCAGCTTGGAGGGTTTTAGGGCTACCTACAATGAGCAGTTCTTC.

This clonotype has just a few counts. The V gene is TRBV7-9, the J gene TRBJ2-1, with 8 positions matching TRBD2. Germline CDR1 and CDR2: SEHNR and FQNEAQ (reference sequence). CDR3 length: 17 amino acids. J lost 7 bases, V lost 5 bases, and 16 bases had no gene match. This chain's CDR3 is CASSSRGGSGSRNEQFF. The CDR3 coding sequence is TGTGCCAGCAGCAGCCGGGGGGGGAGCGGGAGTAGAAATGAGCAGTTCTTC. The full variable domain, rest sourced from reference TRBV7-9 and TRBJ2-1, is DTGVSQNPRHKITKRGQNVTFRCDPISEHNRLYWYRQTLGQGPEFLTYFQNEAQLEKSRLLSDRFSAERPKGSFSTLEIQRTEQGDSAMYLCASSSRGGSGSRNEQFFGPGTRLTVL.

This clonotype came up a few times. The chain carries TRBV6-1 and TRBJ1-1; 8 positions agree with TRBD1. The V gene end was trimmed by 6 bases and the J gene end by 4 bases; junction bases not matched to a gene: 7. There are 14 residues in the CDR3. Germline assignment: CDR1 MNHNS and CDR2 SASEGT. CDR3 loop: CASREDRDPTEAFF. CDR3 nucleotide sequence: TGTGCCAGCAGGGAGGACAGGGACCCCACTGAAGCTTTCTTT.

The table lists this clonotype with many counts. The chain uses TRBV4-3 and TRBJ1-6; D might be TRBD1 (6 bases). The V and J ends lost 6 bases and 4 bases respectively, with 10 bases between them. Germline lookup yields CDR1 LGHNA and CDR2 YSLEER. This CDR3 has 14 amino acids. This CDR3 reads CASSYRDYNSPLHF. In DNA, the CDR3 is TGCGCCAGCAGTTACAGGGATTATAATTCACCCCTCCACTTT.